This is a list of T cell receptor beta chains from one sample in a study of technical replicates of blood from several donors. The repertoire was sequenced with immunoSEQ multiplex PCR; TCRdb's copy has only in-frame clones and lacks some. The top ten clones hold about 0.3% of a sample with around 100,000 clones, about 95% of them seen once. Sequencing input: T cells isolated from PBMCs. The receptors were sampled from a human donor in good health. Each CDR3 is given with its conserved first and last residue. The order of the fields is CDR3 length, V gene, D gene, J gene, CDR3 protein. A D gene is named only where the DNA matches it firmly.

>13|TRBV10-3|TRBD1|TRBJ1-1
CAIRGTGLTEAFF
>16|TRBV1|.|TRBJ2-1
CTSSQLEESSYNEQFF
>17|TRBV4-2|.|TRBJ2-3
CASSPSDWNIGTDTQYF
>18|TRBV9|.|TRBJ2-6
CASSVAGRTSTGANVLTF
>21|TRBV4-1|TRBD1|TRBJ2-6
CASSQRIPGQGFRSGANVLTF
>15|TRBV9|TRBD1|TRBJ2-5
CASSVGGTEGETQYF
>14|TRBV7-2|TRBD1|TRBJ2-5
CASNGRGQWETQYF
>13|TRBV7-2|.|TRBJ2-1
CASSIRLGNEQFF
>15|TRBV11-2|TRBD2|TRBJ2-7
CASSLLAGGPYEQYF
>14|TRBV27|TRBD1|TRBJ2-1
CASRWTGAGNEQFF
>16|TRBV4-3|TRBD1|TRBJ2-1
CASSQGGTGINNEQFF
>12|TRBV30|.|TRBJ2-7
CAWEDQPHEQYF
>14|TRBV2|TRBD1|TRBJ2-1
CAIKARDSYNEQFF
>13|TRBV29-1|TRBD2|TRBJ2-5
CSVTLAGEETQYF
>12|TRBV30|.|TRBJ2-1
CAWVTSNNEQFF
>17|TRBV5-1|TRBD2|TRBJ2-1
CASSVLLLAGGPREQFF
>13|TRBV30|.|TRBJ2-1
CAWSLLGLLEQFF
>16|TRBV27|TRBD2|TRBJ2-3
CASSSPSSGSSDTQYF
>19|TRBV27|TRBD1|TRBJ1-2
CASRMEGTGGASRSYGYTF
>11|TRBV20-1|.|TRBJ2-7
CSASLPNEQYF
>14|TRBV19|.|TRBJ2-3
CASSIPGSGDTQYF
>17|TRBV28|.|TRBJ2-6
CASSLAQGRAGANVLTF
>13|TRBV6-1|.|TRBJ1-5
CASSEFGNQPQHF
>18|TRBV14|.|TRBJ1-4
CASSQVRGKGFTNEKLFF
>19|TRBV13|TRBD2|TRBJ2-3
CASSSWRTSGRGGTDTQYF